This T cell receptor (beta chain) is drawn from a study of blood T cell repertoires in COVID-19. Only in-frame clones appear in the TCRdb table, and some are missing; sequencing was by immunoSEQ multiplex PCR. The table records around 230,000 clones, approximately 90% of them present only once. Germline loops: CDR1 SNHLY, CDR2 FYNNEI. The CDR3 runs to 16 residues. Between the trimmed V and J ends, which lost 8 bases and 0 bases, there was a span of 19 bases. The chain recombines TRBV2 with TRBJ1-2, with D uncertain. The clonotype was recovered from a woman aged 40 to 50 with acute COVID-19. The sequenced sample was PBMCs or T cells enriched from blood (not recorded which). The CDR3 sequence: CASHESVGQPNYGYTF. CDR3 sequence (DNA): TGTGCCAGCCACGAATCAGTTGGGCAGCCTAACTATGGCTACACCTTC. Full variable domain (rest looked up from reference TRBV2 and TRBJ1-2): EPEVTQTPSHQVTQMGQEVILRCVPISNHLYFYWYRQILGQKVEFLVSFYNNEISEKSEIFDDQFSVERPDGSNFTLKIRSTKLEDSAMYFCASHESVGQPNYGYTFGSGTRLTVV.